The 10 T cell receptor beta chains in this list originate from one sample, sequenced in a study of T cells in Graves' hyperthyroidism and ophthalmopathy (dated by TCRdb to between 2018 and 2021). To prepare the library, multiplex PCR was applied. These reads were obtained on an Illumina HiSeq 2000. Amplification of TCR beta CDR3 regions was carried out from RNA transcripts. A first-round RT-PCR of the TCR CDR3 used the HTBI primer set with the Qiagen OneStep RT-PCR kit. TCRdb took the public reads, trimmed them with fastp at Q25, ran MiXCR for clone calling and kept in-frame beta chains. Each record represents a unique CDR3 protein, reported with the most common genes and DNA among its rows. Recorded for this sample are around 560,000 distinct CDR3 sequences; approximately 15% of them occurred a single time. More than 15% of the sample is in the top ten clones. The sequenced material came from blood. These receptors came from a woman under 30 with Graves' hyperthyroidism.

This clonotype has more than one count but fewer than ten. This sequence joins TRBV12-3 or TRBV12-4 and TRBJ2-2; TRBD2 might be the D (6 bases). The CDR3 extends over 16 amino acids. V was shortened by 6 bases and J by 1 base, with 15 bases between the two germline ends. The CDR3: CASSPRRRENTGELFF. In DNA, the CDR3 is TGTGCCAGCAGCCCACGAAGGCGGGAGAACACCGGGGAGCTGTTTTTT.

This clonotype appeared many times. The chain uses TRBV2 and TRBJ1-5; 8 nucleotides align to TRBD1. CDR3 length: 14 residues. V lost 6 bases, J lost 6 bases, and 7 bases stayed unmatched. Germline loops: CDR1 SNHLY, CDR2 FYNNEI. This CDR3 reads CASRLQGVGQPQHF. The CDR3 DNA reads as TGTGCCAGCAGATTACAGGGGGTCGGTCAGCCCCAGCATTTT. The full variable domain, completed using reference TRBV2 and TRBJ1-5, is EPEVTQTPSHQVTQMGQEVILRCVPISNHLYFYWYRQILGQKVEFLVSFYNNEISEKSEIFDDQFSVERPDGSNFTLKIRSTKLEDSAMYFCASRLQGVGQPQHFGDGTRLSIL.

This clonotype was seen ten or more times. The chain joins TRBV2 to TRBJ1-5, with 7 bases matching TRBD1. Looked up from germline, CDR1 is SNHLY and CDR2 is FYNNEI. The CDR3 covers 15 residues. Trimming took 2 bases from V and 6 from J; bases not matched to a gene: 7. The CDR3 protein is CASSESQGGSQPQHF. CDR3 sequence (DNA): TGTGCCAGCAGTGAAAGTCAGGGGGGGAGTCAGCCCCAGCATTTT.

This clonotype was counted between two and nine times. This sequence joins TRBV5-1 and TRBJ2-5; a weak D match, TRBD1 (5 bases). V lost 1 base and J lost 1, with 17 bases in between. This CDR3 is 17 amino acids long. Germline V gives CDR1 SGHRS, CDR2 YFSETQ. CDR3: CASSLSDPRGPQETQYF. DNA of the CDR3: TGCGCCAGCAGCTTGAGCGACCCAAGGGGTCCCCAAGAGACCCAGTACTTC. The full variable domain, its missing parts supplied by reference TRBV5-1 and TRBJ2-5, is KAGVTQTPRYLIKTRGQQVTLSCSPISGHRSVSWYQQTPGQGLQFLFEYFSETQRNKGNFPGRFSGRQFSNSRSEMNVSTLELGDSALYLCASSLSDPRGPQETQYFGPGTRLLVL.

V is TRBV4-2 and J is TRBJ1-2; D gene ambiguous. V lost 2 bases and J 2 bases, leaving 15 bases between the germline ends. This CDR3 has 16 residues. Germline CDR1 and CDR2: LGHNA and YNFKEQ. CDR3 sequence (DNA): TGTGCCAGCAGCCAACCGCCGCGAGGGTCCAACTATGGCTACACCTTC. Its protein is CASSQPPRGSNYGYTF.

The rearrangement links TRBV24-1 to TRBJ1-2; the D gene is possibly TRBD1 (5 bases). The CDR3 length is 15 residues. Germline V gene lookup returns CDR1 KGHDR and CDR2 SFDVKD. Between the trimmed V and J ends, which lost 4 bases and 6 bases, there was a span of 17 bases. Here the CDR3 reads CATSDALGGEDGYTF. The CDR3 DNA reads as TGTGCCACCAGTGACGCCCTGGGGGGGGAGGATGGCTACACCTTC.

This clonotype was seen repeatedly, ten times or more. The rearrangement links TRBV3-1 to TRBJ2-7; D perhaps matches TRBD1 (5 bases). V gave up 4 bases and J gave up 4 bases, with 8 bases separating them. The CDR3 runs to 12 residues. Germline V gene data show CDR1 as LGHDT and CDR2 as YNNKEL (reference sequence). DNA for the CDR3: TGTGCCAGCAGCCCGCGACAGTACGAGCAGTACTTC. This encodes CASSPRQYEQYF.

This clonotype turned up a few times. The V and J genes are TRBV29-1 and TRBJ2-5; D unclear. Germline CDR1 reads SQVTM; CDR2 reads ANQGSEA. V was clipped by 7 bases and J by 4 bases, with 16 bases between them. The CDR3 is 13 residues long. The CDR3 DNA is TGCAGCGCCACACCTCGGCTTAGAGAGACCCAGTACTTC. Its protein product is CSATPRLRETQYF.

This clonotype was found a few times. The chain carries TRBV19 and TRBJ2-2; 8 nucleotides align to TRBD1. J gave up 3 bases and V 8 bases, and 5 bases lay outside the gene matches. Germline V gene sequence: CDR1 LNHDA, CDR2 SQIVND (reference sequence). The CDR3 is made up of 14 amino acids. The CDR3 region has the DNA TGTGCCAGTGATGCAGGGGGCTACACCGGGGAGCTGTTTTTT. This sequence encodes CASDAGGYTGELFF.

The chain uses TRBV6-5 and TRBJ2-1; D call uncertain. The V gene lost 0 bases and the J gene lost 2 bases, with 5 bases spanning the gap. The CDR3 runs to 14 residues. Germline lookup yields CDR1 MNHEY and CDR2 SVGAGI. This chain's CDR3 is CASSYSWTYNEQFF. CDR3 nucleotides: TGTGCCAGCAGTTACTCGTGGACCTACAATGAGCAGTTCTTC.